This is a list of T cell receptor beta chains from one sample in a study of T cell responses to AZD1222 COVID-19 vaccine. Repertoires were generated with immunoSEQ multiplex PCR, while TCRdb's copy carries only in-frame clones and drops some. The data hold some 100,000 clones, with around 84% observed a single time. Here the sequenced sample was peripheral blood, taken on day 0 of AZD1222 vaccination. The receptor set was obtained from an adult in good health. CDR3s leave out the opening cysteine and the closing phenylalanine or tryptophan. Fields, in order: V gene, D gene, CDR3 protein. The D gene is left open where the match is weak.

V: TRBV6-4
D: NA
CDR3: ASSDSDSNEQF

V: TRBV28
D: TRBD1
CDR3: ASGGQVRNQPQH

V: TRBV18
D: NA
CDR3: ASSPKGGAEGEQY

V: TRBV10-3
D: TRBD1
CDR3: AIGTGDSNQPQH

V: TRBV11-2
D: NA
CDR3: ASSLDRGSEAF

V: TRBV25-1
D: TRBD1
CDR3: ASGGTGANQPQH

V: TRBV18
D: NA
CDR3: ASSRDYPSTDTQY

V: TRBV12-3/TRBV12-4
D: NA
CDR3: ASSGGAETQY

V: TRBV30
D: NA
CDR3: AWTTNYEQY

V: TRBV10-1
D: NA
CDR3: ASSESGNYGYT

V: TRBV7-9
D: TRBD2
CDR3: ASSLDSALAVTGELF

V: TRBV5-8
D: NA
CDR3: ATRRRGSYEQY

V: TRBV2
D: NA
CDR3: ASNPEATLTEAF

V: TRBV28
D: TRBD1
CDR3: ASSRTGDGYT

V: TRBV28
D: NA
CDR3: ASSTQGTMNTEAF

V: TRBV19
D: NA
CDR3: ASSIAAGSNTEAF

V: TRBV21-1
D: NA
CDR3: ASSKGGGANRMSVQY

V: TRBV6-5
D: TRBD2
CDR3: ASSRRESDTQY

V: TRBV6-1
D: NA
CDR3: ASSELGAAKNIQY

V: TRBV29-1
D: NA
CDR3: SVDRQRSNTEAF

V: TRBV3-1/TRBV3-2
D: NA
CDR3: ASSPWPNTEAF

V: TRBV2
D: TRBD2
CDR3: ASRPERGLQETQY

V: TRBV2
D: NA
CDR3: ASRPRGANYGYT

V: TRBV28
D: TRBD1
CDR3: ASSQQGAGEQY

V: TRBV2
D: NA
CDR3: ASSDELNYGYT

V: TRBV28
D: TRBD2
CDR3: ASSSHLAVIRETQY

V: TRBV30
D: NA
CDR3: ACPGPTNTGELF

V: TRBV5-1
D: TRBD2
CDR3: ASSLGLAESNEQF

V: TRBV28
D: TRBD2
CDR3: ASSLGGTRDNEQF

V: TRBV11-3
D: NA
CDR3: ASSRTRNTGELF

V: TRBV5-1
D: TRBD1
CDR3: ASRTGGYNEQF

V: TRBV6-5
D: NA
CDR3: ASSGDRNTEAF

V: TRBV5-1
D: NA
CDR3: ASSFSGSSTDTQY

V: TRBV27
D: NA
CDR3: ASSLSFGGLGSPLH

V: TRBV19
D: TRBD1
CDR3: ASSSGTGRGHEQY

V: TRBV2
D: NA
CDR3: ASSDKGLYGYT

V: TRBV10-3
D: NA
CDR3: AISDQGTEAF